The rows below give T cell receptor beta chains drawn from one sample of a study of cytomegalovirus exposure and HLA in healthy donors. Produced via immunoSEQ multiplex PCR; TCRdb's table is partial and in-frame only. The sample has tens of thousands of clones, nearly 90% seen once. Sequenced material: PBMCs. Source of these receptors: a woman between 18 and 29 years old in good health and CMV-seronegative. The CDR3 runs from the conserved cysteine through the conserved F or W. Fields, in order: V gene, J gene, D gene, clone size, CDR3 protein, CDR3 DNA. D genes are given only for firm matches. Clone size appears in some rows only: once, few, many, or a class for an expanded clone.

>TRBV29-1|TRBJ2-1|NA|NA
CSAPGVIPPNEQFF
TGCAGCGCCCCGGGGGTCATACCCCCCAATGAGCAGTTCTTC
>TRBV30|TRBJ2-3|NA|NA
CAFTQGGLADTQYF
TGTGCCTTCACCCAGGGGGGTCTTGCAGATACGCAGTATTTT
>TRBV15|TRBJ2-7|NA|NA
CATSSRGGEQYF
TGTGCCACCAGCAGCAGGGGCGGGGAGCAGTACTTC
>TRBV5-1|TRBJ2-5|NA|NA
CASSLASTEETQYF
TGCGCCAGCAGCTTGGCCTCGACAGAAGAGACCCAGTACTTC
>TRBV28|TRBJ1-2|NA|NA
CATQKNYGYTF
TGTGCCACCCAGAAAAACTATGGCTACACCTTC
>TRBV7-8|TRBJ2-7|TRBD2|NA
CASSLGGTSGKYEQYF
TGTGCCAGCAGCTTAGGAGGGACTAGCGGGAAGTACGAGCAGTACTTC
>TRBV4-1|TRBJ2-3|TRBD2|NA
CASSQGLAGVTDTQYF
TGCGCCAGCAGCCAAGGGCTAGCGGGAGTGACAGATACGCAGTATTTT
>TRBV18|TRBJ1-3|NA|NA
CASSPWDSRGNTIYF
TGTGCCAGCTCACCCTGGGACTCAAGAGGAAACACCATATATTTT
>TRBV2|TRBJ2-1|TRBD2|NA
CASSAGRASYNEQFF
TGTGCCAGCAGTGCTGGGAGGGCCTCCTACAATGAGCAGTTCTTC
>TRBV2|TRBJ2-7|NA|NA
CASSRDTNEQYF
TGTGCCAGCAGTCGGGACACAAACGAGCAGTACTTC
>TRBV2|TRBJ1-1|NA|NA
CASSYAGEAFF
TGTGCCAGCAGTTACGCAGGGGAGGCTTTCTTT
>TRBV2|TRBJ1-5|TRBD1|NA
CASSLRQGVSSNQPQHF
TGTGCCAGCAGTCTACGACAGGGCGTATCCAGCAATCAGCCCCAGCATTTT
>TRBV7-2|TRBJ2-3|NA|few
CASRRNLRPTDTQYF
TGTGCCAGCAGACGAAATTTGCGGCCCACAGATACGCAGTATTTT
>TRBV15|TRBJ2-3|TRBD2|few
CATSTGLGSGTDTQYF
TGTGCCACCAGCACGGGACTAGGATCGGGGACAGATACGCAGTATTTT
>TRBV6-1|TRBJ1-4|NA|NA
CASSDGGADEKLFF
TGTGCCAGCAGTGATGGGGGCGCGGATGAAAAACTGTTTTTT
>TRBV7-2|TRBJ2-7|TRBD2|NA
CASSPTSGGTYEQYF
TGTGCCAGCAGCCCCACTAGCGGGGGGACCTACGAGCAGTACTTC
>TRBV9|TRBJ1-3|NA|once
CASSVGQGSGNTIYF
TGTGCCAGCAGCGTAGGCCAGGGTTCGGGAAACACCATATATTTT
>TRBV5-4|TRBJ2-5|TRBD2|NA
CASSLGGRTETQYF
TGTGCCAGCAGCTTAGGCGGGAGGACAGAGACCCAGTACTTC
>TRBV10-3|TRBJ1-2|TRBD1|NA
CAISPFRDRKDYGYTF
TGTGCCATCAGCCCATTTCGGGACAGGAAAGACTATGGCTACACCTTC
>TRBV27|TRBJ2-7|NA|NA
CASSPGGLTYEQYF
TGTGCCAGCAGTCCCGGCGGGTTAACCTACGAGCAGTACTTC
>TRBV7-2|TRBJ2-5|NA|NA
CASSSDSLDGKTQYF
TGTGCCAGCAGCTCCGACAGTCTTGACGGAAAGACCCAGTACTTC
>TRBV7-3|TRBJ2-3|NA|NA
CASSLGVLTDTQYF
TGTGCCAGCAGCTTAGGAGTACTCACAGATACGCAGTATTTT
>TRBV5-1|TRBJ2-1|TRBD2|NA
CATTNGGDNEQFF
TGCGCCACCACCAATGGGGGGGACAATGAGCAGTTCTTC
>TRBV7-2|TRBJ2-7|TRBD2|NA
CASSQTSGSVEQYF
TGTGCCAGCAGCCAGACTAGCGGGAGCGTCGAGCAGTACTTC
>TRBV15|TRBJ2-3|TRBD2|NA
CATSRDKLAGSTDTQYF
TGTGCCACCAGCAGAGATAAGCTAGCGGGATCCACAGATACGCAGTATTTT
>TRBV11-2|TRBJ1-1|TRBD1|NA
CASSQREAGGLNTEAFF
TGTGCCAGCAGCCAAAGGGAGGCAGGGGGCCTCAACACTGAAGCTTTCTTT
>TRBV5-6|TRBJ2-3|TRBD2|NA
CASSWGTSGGTDTQYF
TGTGCCAGCAGCTGGGGGACTAGCGGTGGCACAGATACGCAGTATTTT
>TRBV7-9|TRBJ2-7|NA|NA
CASSFRGEQYF
TGTGCCAGCAGCTTCAGGGGCGAGCAGTACTTC
>TRBV5-6|TRBJ1-1|NA|NA
CASSPTGGENTEAFF
TGTGCCAGCAGCCCTACGGGGGGGGAGAACACTGAAGCTTTCTTT
>TRBV7-9|TRBJ2-7|TRBD1|NA
CASSWTGTRAPYEQYF
TGTGCCAGCAGCTGGACAGGGACGAGGGCCCCCTACGAGCAGTACTTC
>TRBV4-3|TRBJ2-1|TRBD2|once
CASSQGTSGRADEQFF
TGCGCCAGCAGCCAAGGGACTAGCGGGAGGGCGGATGAGCAGTTCTTC
>TRBV21-1|TRBJ1-5|NA|NA
CASSKENRGEDQPQHF
TGTGCCAGCAGCAAAGAGAACAGGGGTGAGGATCAGCCCCAGCATTTT
>TRBV2|TRBJ1-1|NA|few
CASSEVRGPEAFF
TGTGCCAGCAGTGAAGTGCGGGGCCCTGAAGCTTTCTTT
>TRBV5-1|TRBJ2-2|TRBD2|once
CASSFRVRTAGGAGELFF
TGCGCCAGCAGCTTCCGCGTCCGTACAGCGGGAGGGGCCGGGGAGCTGTTTTTT
>TRBV30|TRBJ2-1|TRBD2|NA
CAWSVNWGGDEQFF
TGTGCCTGGAGTGTAAATTGGGGGGGGGATGAGCAGTTCTTC
>TRBV27|TRBJ2-1|NA|NA
CASSLSRDSYNEQFF
TGTGCCAGCAGTTTGTCCCGAGACAGTTACAATGAGCAGTTCTTC
>TRBV6-6|TRBJ2-3|NA|NA
CASSYGDPTDTQYF
TGTGCCAGCAGTTACGGAGACCCCACAGATACGCAGTATTTT
>TRBV7-9|TRBJ2-7|TRBD2|NA
CASSSRQLALNRYEQYF
TGTGCCAGCAGCTCCCGACAACTAGCGCTCAACCGCTACGAGCAGTACTTC
>TRBV7-6|TRBJ2-1|TRBD2|NA
CASSLIGSGGSSYNEQFF
TGTGCCAGCAGCTTAATTGGTAGCGGGGGGAGCTCCTACAATGAGCAGTTCTTC
>TRBV2|TRBJ2-5|TRBD1|NA
CASSEARQGWETQYF
TGTGCCAGCAGTGAAGCTAGACAGGGTTGGGAGACCCAGTACTTC
>TRBV30|TRBJ1-3|NA|few
CAWSAPTVDSGNTIYF
TGTGCCTGGAGTGCCCCGACTGTTGACTCTGGAAACACCATATATTTT
>TRBV2|TRBJ1-2|TRBD1|few
CASSGSGQGSGYTF
TGTGCCAGCAGTGGGTCGGGACAGGGCTCGGGCTACACCTTC
>TRBV11-2|TRBJ2-7|NA|NA
CASSLAGTPSYEQYF
TGTGCCAGCAGCTTGGCAGGGACACCCTCCTACGAGCAGTACTTC
>TRBV7-2|TRBJ2-5|TRBD2|NA
CASSFSHSGGFYF
TGTGCCAGCAGCTTCTCCCATAGCGGGGGGTTCTACTTC